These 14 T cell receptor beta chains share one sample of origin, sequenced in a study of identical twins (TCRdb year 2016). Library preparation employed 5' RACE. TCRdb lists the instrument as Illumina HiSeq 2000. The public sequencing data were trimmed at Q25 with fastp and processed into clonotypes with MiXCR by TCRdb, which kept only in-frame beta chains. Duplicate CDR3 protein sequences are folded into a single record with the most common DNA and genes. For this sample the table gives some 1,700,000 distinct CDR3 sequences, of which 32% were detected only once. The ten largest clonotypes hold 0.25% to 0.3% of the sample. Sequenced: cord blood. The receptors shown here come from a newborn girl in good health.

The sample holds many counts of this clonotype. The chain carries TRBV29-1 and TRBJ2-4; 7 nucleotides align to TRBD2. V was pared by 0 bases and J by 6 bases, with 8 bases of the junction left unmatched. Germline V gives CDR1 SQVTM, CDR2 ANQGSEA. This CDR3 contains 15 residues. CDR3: CSVEDRWERGNIQYF. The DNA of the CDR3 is TGCAGCGTTGAAGACCGGTGGGAGCGGGGAAACATTCAGTACTTC.

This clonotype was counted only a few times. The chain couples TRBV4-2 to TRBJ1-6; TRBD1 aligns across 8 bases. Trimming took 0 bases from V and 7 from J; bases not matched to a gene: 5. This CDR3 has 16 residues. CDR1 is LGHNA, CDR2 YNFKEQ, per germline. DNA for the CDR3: TGTGCCAGCAGCCAAGATTTGACAGGGGAGAATTCACCCCTCCACTTT. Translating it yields CASSQDLTGENSPLHF.

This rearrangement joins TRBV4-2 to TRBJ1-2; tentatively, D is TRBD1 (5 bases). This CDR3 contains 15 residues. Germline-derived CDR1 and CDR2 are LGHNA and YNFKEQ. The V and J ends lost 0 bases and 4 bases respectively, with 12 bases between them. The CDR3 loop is CASSQEGPATYGYTF. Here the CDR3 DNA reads TGTGCCAGCAGCCAAGAGGGGCCAGCTACCTATGGCTACACCTTC.

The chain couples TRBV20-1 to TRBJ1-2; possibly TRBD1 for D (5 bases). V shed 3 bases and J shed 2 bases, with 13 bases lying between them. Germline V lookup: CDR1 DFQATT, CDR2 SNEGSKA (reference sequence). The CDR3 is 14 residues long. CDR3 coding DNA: TGCAGTGCTAGTGCCGACGGGGGAAACTATGGCTACACCTTC. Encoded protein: CSASADGGNYGYTF.

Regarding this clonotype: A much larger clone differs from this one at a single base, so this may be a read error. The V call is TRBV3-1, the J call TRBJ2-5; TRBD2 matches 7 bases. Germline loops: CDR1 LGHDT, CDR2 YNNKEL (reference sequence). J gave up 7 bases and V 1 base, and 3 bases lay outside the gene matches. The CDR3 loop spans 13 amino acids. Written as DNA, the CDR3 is TGTGCCAGCAGCCAAGGGTCGGGAGGGACCCAGTACTTC. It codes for CASSQGSGGTQYF.

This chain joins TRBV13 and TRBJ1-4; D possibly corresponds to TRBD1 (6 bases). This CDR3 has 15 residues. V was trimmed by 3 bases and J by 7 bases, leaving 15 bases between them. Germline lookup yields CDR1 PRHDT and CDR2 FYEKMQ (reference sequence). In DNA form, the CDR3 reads TGTGCCAGCAGCTTTCGCAGGGGATGGGGTGAAAAACTGTTTTTT. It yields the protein CASSFRRGWGEKLFF.

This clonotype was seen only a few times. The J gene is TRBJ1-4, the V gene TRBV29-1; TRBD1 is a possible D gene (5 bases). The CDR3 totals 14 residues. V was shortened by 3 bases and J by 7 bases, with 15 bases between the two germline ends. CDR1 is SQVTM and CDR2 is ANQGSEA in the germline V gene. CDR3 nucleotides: TGCAGCGTTGACGAGGCAGGGTCAGGTGAAAAACTGTTTTTT. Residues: CSVDEAGSGEKLFF.

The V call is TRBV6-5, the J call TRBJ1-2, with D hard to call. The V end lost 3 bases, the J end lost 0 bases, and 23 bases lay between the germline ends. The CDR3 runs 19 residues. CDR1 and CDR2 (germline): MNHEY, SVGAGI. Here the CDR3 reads CASSYLRHDNPAPNYGYTF. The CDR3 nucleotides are TGTGCCAGCAGTTATTTGAGGCACGATAATCCAGCTCCTAACTATGGCTACACCTTC.

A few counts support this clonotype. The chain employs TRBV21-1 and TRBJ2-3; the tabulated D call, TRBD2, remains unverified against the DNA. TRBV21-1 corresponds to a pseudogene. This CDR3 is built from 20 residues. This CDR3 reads CASSWRRLAGSLHESDTQYF. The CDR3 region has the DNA TGTGCCAGCAGCTGGCGGCGACTAGCGGGGAGCCTTCATGAGTCAGATACGCAGTATTTT.

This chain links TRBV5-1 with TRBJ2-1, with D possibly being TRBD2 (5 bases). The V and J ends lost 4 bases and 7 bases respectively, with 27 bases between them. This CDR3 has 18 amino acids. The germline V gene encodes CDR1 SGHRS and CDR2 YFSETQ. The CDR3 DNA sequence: TGCGCCAGCAGCCCCATCGAACCTACTGGCGGGTTAGGGAATGAGCAGTTCTTC. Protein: CASSPIEPTGGLGNEQFF.

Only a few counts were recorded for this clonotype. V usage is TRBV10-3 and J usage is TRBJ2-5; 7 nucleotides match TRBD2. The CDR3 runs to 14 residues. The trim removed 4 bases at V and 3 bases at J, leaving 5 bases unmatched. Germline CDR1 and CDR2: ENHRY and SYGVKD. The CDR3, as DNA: TGTGCCATCAGTGGTAGAGGGAGGGAAGAGACCCAGTACTTC. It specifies CAISGRGREETQYF.

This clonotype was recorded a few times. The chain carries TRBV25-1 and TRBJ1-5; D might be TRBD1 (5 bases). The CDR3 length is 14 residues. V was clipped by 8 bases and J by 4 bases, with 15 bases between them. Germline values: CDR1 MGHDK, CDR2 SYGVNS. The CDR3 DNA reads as TGTGCCAGCCGCCAAGGTGGGGGGAATCAGCCCCAGCATTTT. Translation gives CASRQGGGNQPQHF.

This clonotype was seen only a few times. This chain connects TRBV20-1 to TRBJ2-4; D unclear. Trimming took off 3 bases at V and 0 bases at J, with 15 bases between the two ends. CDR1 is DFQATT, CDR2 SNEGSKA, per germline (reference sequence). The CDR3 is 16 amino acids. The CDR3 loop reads CSASRPIGLAKNIQYF. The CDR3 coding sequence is TGCAGTGCTAGTCGTCCCATAGGGTTAGCCAAAAACATTCAGTACTTC.

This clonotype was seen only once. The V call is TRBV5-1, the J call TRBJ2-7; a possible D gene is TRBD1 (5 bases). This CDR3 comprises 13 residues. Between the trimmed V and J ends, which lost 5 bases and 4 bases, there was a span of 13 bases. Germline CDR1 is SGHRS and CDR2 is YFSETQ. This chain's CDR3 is CASRLTEDYEQYF. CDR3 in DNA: TGCGCCAGCAGGTTGACAGAGGATTACGAGCAGTACTTC.